Shown below are 2 T cell receptor beta chains from a single sample sequenced in a study of CD8+CD57+ T cells in acquired aplastic anemia. According to the study, genomic DNA was the template for TCR beta VDJ and CDR3 profiling. TCRdb analysed the reads with MiXCR anew, one entry per CDR3 protein. The data hold around 250,000 distinct CDR3 sequences, with 56% observed a single time. Sequencing was done on a sample of sorted CD4+, CD8+, or CD8+CD57+ T cells (not recorded which) from PBMCs. The source is a human donor with severe aplastic anemia or a healthy control (not recorded which).

V usage is TRBV20-1 and J usage is TRBJ2-3; TRBD1 matches at 12 bases. In germline, CDR1 is DFQATT, CDR2 SNEGSKA (reference sequence). Trimming at V came to 5 bases and at J to 7 bases, leaving 13 bases not matched to a gene. CDR3 length: 16 amino acids. In DNA form, the CDR3 reads TGCAGTGCTGGAGGCCTCCGGGACAGGGGGCCTTATACGCAGTATTTT. Its protein product is CSAGGLRDRGPYTQYF.

The rearrangement uses TRBV10-3 and TRBJ2-7; D possibly corresponds to TRBD2 (6 bases). This CDR3 region has 13 residues. Trimming stripped 6 bases from V and 2 bases from J, with 11 bases between. Germline V gives CDR1 ENHRY, CDR2 SYGVKD. The CDR3 DNA reads as TGTGCCATCAGAGGGACTGGAACCTACGAGCAGTACTTC. Its translation: CAIRGTGTYEQYF.